Sequencing of this T cell receptor (beta chain) was carried out in a study of T cell changes during pregnancy in multiple sclerosis. CDR1 is SEHNR, CDR2 FQNEAQ, per germline (reference sequence). The CDR3 has 13 amino acids. V was shortened by 5 bases and J by 7 bases, with 14 bases between the two germline ends. TCRdb's copy holds only in-frame clones and misses some; the assay was immunoSEQ multiplex PCR. The sample has 15,000 or so clones; 88% are singletons. The chain employs TRBV7-9 and TRBJ2-5, with D tentatively TRBD1 (6 bases). The starting material was CD8+ T cells from peripheral blood mononuclear cells, obtained after pregnancy. This sequence originates from a female donor in good health, enrolled as a control in a pregnancy study. CDR3 amino acids: CASSLTGWTTQYF. In DNA, the CDR3 is TGTGCCAGCAGCCTTACAGGGTGGACGACCCAGTACTTC.